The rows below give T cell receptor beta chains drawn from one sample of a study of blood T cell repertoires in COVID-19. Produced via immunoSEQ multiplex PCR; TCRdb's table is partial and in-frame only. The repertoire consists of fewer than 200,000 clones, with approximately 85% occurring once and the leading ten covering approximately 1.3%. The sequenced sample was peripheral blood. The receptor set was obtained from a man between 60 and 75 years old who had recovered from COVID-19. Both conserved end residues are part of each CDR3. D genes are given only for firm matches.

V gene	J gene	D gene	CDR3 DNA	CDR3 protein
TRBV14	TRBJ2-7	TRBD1	TGTGCCAGCAGCCAAGTTACAGGGGGCTCCTACGAGCAGTACTTC	CASSQVTGGSYEQYF
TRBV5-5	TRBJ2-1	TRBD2	TGTGCCAGCAGCTTGGAGCGGGACTCCTACAATGAGCAGTTCTTC	CASSLERDSYNEQFF
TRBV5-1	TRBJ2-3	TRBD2	TGCGCCAGCAGCCCAGTAGCGGGAATCACAGATACGCAGTATTTT	CASSPVAGITDTQYF
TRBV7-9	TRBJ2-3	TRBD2	TGTGCCAGCAGCGGACTAGCGGGAAGCACAGATACGCAGTATTTT	CASSGLAGSTDTQYF
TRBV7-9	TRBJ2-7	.	TGTGCCAGCAGCTCACCGGGACTCAGAGGGCTGGAGCAGTACTTC	CASSSPGLRGLEQYF
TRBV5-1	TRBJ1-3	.	TGCGCCAGCAGCTTGGAGGTAGCCGGAAACACCATATATTTT	CASSLEVAGNTIYF
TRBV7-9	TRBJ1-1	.	TGTGCCAGCCTCCGAGGTGTGGGTTCCACTGAAGCTTTCTTT	CASLRGVGSTEAFF
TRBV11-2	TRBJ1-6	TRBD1	TGTGTCAGCAGCCAGGGGACAGGGAGTTTTGATTCACCCCTCCACTTT	CVSSQGTGSFDSPLHF
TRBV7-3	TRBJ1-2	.	TGTGCCAGCAGCCCCTTCGGGGGAGACGACTATGGCTACACCTTC	CASSPFGGDDYGYTF
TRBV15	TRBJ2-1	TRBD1	TGTGCCACCAGCAGAGGGAGGGACAGGGACTACAATGAGCAGTTCTTC	CATSRGRDRDYNEQFF